Each of the 26 T cell receptor beta chains below was sequenced from the same sample in a study of blood T cell repertoires in COVID-19. Repertoires were generated with immunoSEQ multiplex PCR, while TCRdb's copy carries only in-frame clones and drops some. The sample holds under 300,000 clones; about 90% are singletons and the top ten take about 6.3%. The specimen sequenced was PBMCs or T cells enriched from blood (not recorded which). These receptors were collected from a woman aged 30 to 39 with acute COVID-19.

CDR3 nucleotide sequence: TGTGCCAGCAGTGGGAGGGGGGGCGGCTCTGGAAACACCATATATTTT. It specifies CASSGRGGGSGNTIYF. The rearrangement links TRBV2 to TRBJ1-3, with D tentatively TRBD1 (6 bases). Germline CDR1 and CDR2: SNHLY and FYNNEI. Between the trimmed V and J ends, which lost 4 bases and 0 bases, there was a span of 13 bases. This CDR3 is built from 16 residues. Full variable domain (outside the CDR3, taken from reference TRBV2 and TRBJ1-3): EPEVTQTPSHQVTQMGQEVILRCVPISNHLYFYWYRQILGQKVEFLVSFYNNEISEKSEIFDDQFSVERPDGSNFTLKIRSTKLEDSAMYFCASSGRGGGSGNTIYFGEGSWLTVV.

The chain recombines TRBV28 with TRBJ1-1; TRBD1 aligns across 7 bases. With 3 bases clipped from V and 3 bases from J, the junction kept 10 bases outside the gene matches. CDR1 and CDR2 from the germline V gene are MDHEN and SYDVKM. CDR3 length: 16 residues. As DNA, the CDR3 is TGTGCCAGCAGTTTTGCCCCCAGGGGGGTTGACACTGAAGCTTTCTTT. Protein product: CASSFAPRGVDTEAFF.

The V and J genes are TRBV10-3 and TRBJ1-6, with 8 nucleotides matching TRBD1. Losses at the gene ends were 2 bases for V and 8 bases for J; bases not matched to a gene: 8. CDR1 is ENHRY, CDR2 SYGVKD, per germline. The CDR3 runs 16 residues. The CDR3 loop reads CAISEMGQVVDSPLHF. The CDR3 nucleotides are TGTGCCATCAGTGAGATGGGACAGGTAGTGGATTCACCCCTCCACTTT.

In regard to this clone: This sample also contains other DNA sequences that code for the same CDR3. This chain connects TRBV28 to TRBJ2-3; 7 positions agree with TRBD1. This CDR3 comprises 14 residues. In germline, CDR1 is MDHEN, CDR2 SYDVKM. Germline trimming cut 6 bases from V and 0 bases from J; bases unmatched to any gene: 3. The chain's CDR3 is CASRGTVSTDTQYF. For the CDR3, the DNA is TGTGCCAGCAGGGGGACAGTTAGCACAGATACGCAGTATTTT.

The chain has TRBV4-1 and TRBJ2-7, with 9 positions matching TRBD2. From germline, CDR1 is MGHRA and CDR2 YSYEKL. The CDR3 has 16 amino acids. The trim removed 1 base at V and 1 base at J, leaving 5 bases unmatched. The CDR3 spells CASSQAAAGGSYEQYF. The CDR3, as DNA: TGCGCCAGCAGCCAAGCGGCGGCGGGGGGGTCCTACGAGCAGTACTTC.

The genes are TRBV6-5 and TRBJ1-2; D gene unclear. Per germline, CDR1 MNHEY and CDR2 SVGAGI. Between the trimmed V and J ends, which lost 10 bases and 0 bases, there was a span of 3 bases. There are 10 residues in the CDR3. The CDR3 loop is CATTNYGYTF. The DNA of the CDR3 is TGTGCCACTACTAACTATGGCTACACCTTC.

This clone showed up just once. The chain couples TRBV9 to TRBJ2-1, with 10 nucleotides matching TRBD2. V lost 4 bases to trimming and J lost 8 bases; unmatched junction nucleotides: 12. The germline V gene encodes CDR1 SGDLS and CDR2 YYNGEE. The CDR3 runs to 16 residues. The CDR3 DNA reads as TGTGCCAGCAGCTCCCGTGGTAGCGGGGGGATCTATGAGCAGTTCTTC. Translated, it gives CASSSRGSGGIYEQFF.

V and J are TRBV5-4 and TRBJ2-1; 13 bases line up with TRBD2. The CDR3 contains 16 residues. Trimming removed 3 bases from V and 6 bases from J; junction bases left unmatched: 6. Per germline, CDR1 SGHNT and CDR2 YYREEE (reference sequence). CDR3 in amino acids: CASSWRLAGGINEQFF. CDR3 DNA sequence: TGTGCCAGCAGCTGGAGACTAGCGGGGGGCATCAATGAGCAGTTCTTC.

The chain links TRBV10-3 to TRBJ2-3; tentative D call: TRBD2 (6 bases). V was trimmed by 10 bases and J by 4 bases, leaving 15 bases between them. Germline V lookup: CDR1 ENHRY, CDR2 SYGVKD. This CDR3 spans 13 amino acids. CDR3: CATTRAGADTQYF. CDR3 DNA: TGTGCCACTACCCGAGCGGGCGCAGATACGCAGTATTTT.

The chain has TRBV11-3 and TRBJ2-2; D is perhaps TRBD1 (5 bases). The CDR3 covers 14 residues. CDR1 is SGHNT and CDR2 is YENEEA in the germline V gene. Trimming cost V 2 bases and J 5 bases, with 9 bases left between them. In nucleotides, the CDR3 is TGTGCCAGCAGCTTAAATCAGGGTACCGGGGAGCTGTTTTTT. Translation gives CASSLNQGTGELFF.

This chain connects TRBV10-2 to TRBJ2-1; D is perhaps TRBD1 (6 bases). From germline, CDR1 is WSHSY and CDR2 SAAADI. V was clipped by 2 bases and J by 8 bases, with 16 bases between them. The CDR3 is 15 residues long. The CDR3 here is CASSEPDRTSYEQFF. The CDR3 nucleotides read TGCGCCAGCAGTGAGCCGGACAGAACATCCTATGAGCAGTTCTTC.

This clone appeared once. The chain employs TRBV28 and TRBJ2-1, with TRBD1 matching over 7 bases. J lost 3 bases, V lost 5 bases, and 13 bases had no gene match. CDR1 is MDHEN, CDR2 SYDVKM, per germline. The CDR3 has 17 amino acids. This CDR3 reads CASSNFAQGTGYNEQFF. The DNA for the CDR3 is TGTGCCAGCAGTAACTTTGCACAGGGGACGGGCTACAATGAGCAGTTCTTC.

This chain uses TRBV28 with TRBJ1-5; D possibly corresponds to TRBD1 (6 bases). The CDR3 spans 14 residues. V was cut by 4 bases and J by 4 bases, with 11 bases left in between. Germline loops: CDR1 MDHEN, CDR2 SYDVKM. CDR3: CASSWPGTNQPQHF. Written as DNA, the CDR3 is TGTGCCAGCAGTTGGCCAGGGACAAATCAGCCCCAGCATTTT.

This chain joins TRBV7-9 and TRBJ2-3; D not resolved. This CDR3 region has 16 residues. V was shortened by 0 bases and J by 0 bases, with 10 bases between the two germline ends. The germline V gene encodes CDR1 SEHNR and CDR2 FQNEAQ (reference sequence). The CDR3 here is CASSLAASPSTDTQYF. CDR3 sequence (DNA): TGTGCCAGCAGCTTAGCGGCCAGTCCTAGCACAGATACGCAGTATTTT.

V is TRBV7-9 and J is TRBJ1-3, with D unresolved. The CDR3 runs 13 residues. Trimming left V 7 bases short and J 7 bases short, with 14 bases between. Germline V gives CDR1 SEHNR, CDR2 FQNEAQ (reference sequence). DNA of the CDR3: TGTGCCAGCAACACCCCACTGAGGAACACCATATATTTT. Translated, it gives CASNTPLRNTIYF.

The J gene is TRBJ2-7, the V gene TRBV29-1; 10 bases align to TRBD1. The CDR3 has 14 residues. Losses at the gene ends were 7 bases for V and 6 bases for J; bases not matched to a gene: 12. CDR1 SQVTM and CDR2 ANQGSEA come from the germline V gene. CDR3 DNA sequence: TGCAGCGCCAGTACCGGGACAGGGGAAAGCGAGCAGTACTTC. It encodes CSASTGTGESEQYF.

This clone occurred once. The chain has TRBV30 and TRBJ1-1, with D uncertain. The CDR3 covers 14 residues. Germline CDR1 is GTSNPN and CDR2 is SVGIG (reference sequence). The V gene lost 3 bases and the J gene lost 5 bases, with 16 bases spanning the gap. The CDR3 region has the DNA TGTGCCTGGAGAGCAGCCATCAGAGGAACTGAAGCTTTCTTT. The encoded protein is CAWRAAIRGTEAFF.

V usage is TRBV9 and J usage is TRBJ2-3; 7 bases align to TRBD2. This CDR3 has 17 amino acids. The V gene's germline CDR1 is SGDLS and CDR2 YYNGEE. With 0 bases clipped from V and 0 bases from J, the junction kept 7 bases outside the gene matches. In DNA, the CDR3 is TGTGCCAGCAGCGTAGAGGTAGCGGGCCTTAGCACAGATACGCAGTATTTT. Amino acid sequence: CASSVEVAGLSTDTQYF.

In this sample, this clone turned up a few times. The genes are TRBV29-1 and TRBJ1-1; D possibly corresponds to TRBD1 (6 bases). Germline assignment: CDR1 SQVTM and CDR2 ANQGSEA. The CDR3 totals 13 residues. Between the trimmed V and J ends, which lost 2 bases and 2 bases, there was a span of 9 bases. The CDR3 DNA follows: TGCAGCGTTGAAAGGACAGTTAACACTGAAGCTTTCTTT. As protein: CSVERTVNTEAFF.

The CDR3 DNA reads TGTGCCAGCAGCCCCTATCGGGGTAGCACTGAAGCTTTCTTT. Translating it yields CASSPYRGSTEAFF. The chain joins TRBV5-4 to TRBJ1-1, with unresolved D. The CDR3 is 14 residues long. Trimming cost V 4 bases and J 4 bases, with 14 bases left between them. The V gene's germline CDR1 is SGHNT and CDR2 YYREEE (reference sequence).

The V and J genes are TRBV19 and TRBJ1-5; D not resolved. The germline CDR1 and CDR2 sequences are LNHDA and SQIVND (reference sequence). With 9 bases removed from V and 3 bases from J, the gap between germline ends came to 18 bases. This CDR3 region has 15 residues. CDR3 bases: TGTGCCAGACCCCCCCCGGACTCGCTCAATCAGCCCCAGCATTTT. It encodes CARPPPDSLNQPQHF.

The V gene is TRBV6-5, the J gene TRBJ2-7; no definite D call. The CDR3 is 14 residues long. Germline V CDR1 and CDR2: MNHEY, SVGAGI. The V end lost 7 bases, the J end lost 7 bases, and 20 bases lay between the germline ends. In nucleotides, the CDR3 is TGTGCCAGCACCGAAGATGGTAACAACAGTGAGCAGTACTTC. Its translation: CASTEDGNNSEQYF.

This rearrangement joins TRBV5-1 to TRBJ2-1; 7 nucleotides agree with TRBD1. CDR1 is SGHRS, CDR2 YFSETQ, per germline. The CDR3 spans 15 residues. The V gene end was trimmed by 0 bases and the J gene end by 2 bases; junction bases not matched to a gene: 2. The CDR3 loop reads CASSLGQGAYNEQFF. CDR3 nucleotides: TGCGCCAGCAGCTTGGGGCAGGGGGCCTACAATGAGCAGTTCTTC.

The chain employs TRBV7-8 and TRBJ2-3; a weak D match, TRBD2 (6 bases). V was shortened by 5 bases and J by 7 bases, with 19 bases between the two germline ends. This CDR3 is 15 amino acids long. The germline gives CDR1 SGHVS, CDR2 FQNEAQ. The CDR3 DNA reads as TGTGCCAGCAGCCCCGGGGGTCTCCCAGGGTATACGCAGTATTTT. This codes for CASSPGGLPGYTQYF.

V gene TRBV30 combines with J gene TRBJ1-2; D call uncertain. Germline CDR1 and CDR2: GTSNPN and SVGIG (reference sequence). This CDR3 is 11 amino acids long. Trimming removed 4 bases from V and 4 bases from J, with 7 bases in between. CDR3 nucleotides: TGTGCCTGGATTACCAGCTATGGCTACACCTTC. It translates to CAWITSYGYTF.

V and J are TRBV5-4 and TRBJ2-3; 9 nucleotides match TRBD2. V trimming: 0 bases; J trimming: 4 bases; junction bases outside the gene matches: 6. The germline V gene has CDR1 SGHNT and CDR2 YYREEE (reference sequence). This CDR3 is 16 amino acids long. CDR3 sequence: CASSLGRGGRSDTQYF. The CDR3 region has the DNA TGTGCCAGCAGCTTGGGGCGGGGGGGCCGGTCAGATACGCAGTATTTT.